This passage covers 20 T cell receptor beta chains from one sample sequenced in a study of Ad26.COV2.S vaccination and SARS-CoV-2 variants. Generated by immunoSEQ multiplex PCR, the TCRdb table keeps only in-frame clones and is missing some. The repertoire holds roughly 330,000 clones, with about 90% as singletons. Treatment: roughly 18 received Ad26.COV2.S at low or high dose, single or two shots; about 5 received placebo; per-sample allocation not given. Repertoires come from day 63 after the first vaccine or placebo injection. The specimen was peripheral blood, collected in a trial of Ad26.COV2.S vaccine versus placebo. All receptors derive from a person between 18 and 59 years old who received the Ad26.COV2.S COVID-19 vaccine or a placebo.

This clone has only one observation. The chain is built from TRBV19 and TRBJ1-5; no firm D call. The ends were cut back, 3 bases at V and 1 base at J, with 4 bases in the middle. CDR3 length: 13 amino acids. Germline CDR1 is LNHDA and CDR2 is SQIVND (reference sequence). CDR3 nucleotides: TGTGCCAGTAGTATGGGGAGCAATCAGCCCCAGCATTTT. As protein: CASSMGSNQPQHF.

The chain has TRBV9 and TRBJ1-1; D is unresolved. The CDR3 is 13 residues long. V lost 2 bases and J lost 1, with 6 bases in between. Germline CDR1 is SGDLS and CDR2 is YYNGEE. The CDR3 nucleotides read TGTGCCAGCAGCGTTACAAAGAACACTGAAGCTTTCTTT. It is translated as CASSVTKNTEAFF.

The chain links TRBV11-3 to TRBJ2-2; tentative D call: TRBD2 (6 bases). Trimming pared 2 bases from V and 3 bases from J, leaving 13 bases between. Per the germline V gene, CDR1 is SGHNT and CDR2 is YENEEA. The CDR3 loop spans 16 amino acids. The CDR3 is CASSLWRGEDTGELFF. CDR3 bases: TGTGCCAGCAGCTTATGGAGGGGAGAGGACACCGGGGAGCTGTTTTTT.

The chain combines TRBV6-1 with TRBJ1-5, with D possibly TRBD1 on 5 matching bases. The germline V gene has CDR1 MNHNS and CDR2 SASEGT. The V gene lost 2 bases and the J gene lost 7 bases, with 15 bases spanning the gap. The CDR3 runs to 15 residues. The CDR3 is CASSEQGRVNQPQHF. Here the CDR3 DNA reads TGTGCCAGCAGTGAACAGGGCAGGGTCAACCAGCCCCAGCATTTT.

The CDR3 region has the DNA TGTGCCAGCAGCGCAGACAGGGGAATAGATACGCAGTATTTT. It encodes CASSADRGIDTQYF. The chain recombines TRBV7-2 with TRBJ2-3, with 8 nucleotides matching TRBD1. J lost 5 bases, V lost 5 bases, and 6 bases had no gene match. CDR1 SGHTA and CDR2 FQGNSA come from the germline V gene. The CDR3 consists of 14 residues.

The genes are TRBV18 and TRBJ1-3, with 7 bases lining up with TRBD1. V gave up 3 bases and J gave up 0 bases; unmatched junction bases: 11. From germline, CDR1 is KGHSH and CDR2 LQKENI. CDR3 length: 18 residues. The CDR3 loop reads CASSPFPPGGSSGNTIYF. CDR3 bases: TGTGCCAGCTCACCTTTTCCTCCAGGGGGTTCCTCTGGAAACACCATATATTTT.

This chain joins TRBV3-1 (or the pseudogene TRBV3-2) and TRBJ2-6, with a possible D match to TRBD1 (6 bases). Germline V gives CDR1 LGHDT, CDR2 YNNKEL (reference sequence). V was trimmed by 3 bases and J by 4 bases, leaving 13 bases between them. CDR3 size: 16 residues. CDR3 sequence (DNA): TGTGCCAGCAGCCAGGGGCAGGGGTTCGGGGCCAACGTCCTGACTTTC. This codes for CASSQGQGFGANVLTF.

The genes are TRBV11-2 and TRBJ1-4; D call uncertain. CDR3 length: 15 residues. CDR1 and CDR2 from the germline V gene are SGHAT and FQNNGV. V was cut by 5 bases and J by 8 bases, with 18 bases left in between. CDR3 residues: CASSPRTLPEEKLFF. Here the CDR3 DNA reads TGTGCCAGCAGCCCCCGGACCCTTCCGGAGGAAAAACTGTTTTTT.

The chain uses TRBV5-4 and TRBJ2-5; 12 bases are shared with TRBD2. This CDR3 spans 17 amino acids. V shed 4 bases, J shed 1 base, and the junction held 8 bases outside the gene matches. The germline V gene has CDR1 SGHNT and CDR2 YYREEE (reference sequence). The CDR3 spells CASSPSSGGASQETQYF. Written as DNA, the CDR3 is TGTGCCAGCAGCCCATCTAGCGGGGGGGCCTCCCAAGAGACCCAGTACTTC.

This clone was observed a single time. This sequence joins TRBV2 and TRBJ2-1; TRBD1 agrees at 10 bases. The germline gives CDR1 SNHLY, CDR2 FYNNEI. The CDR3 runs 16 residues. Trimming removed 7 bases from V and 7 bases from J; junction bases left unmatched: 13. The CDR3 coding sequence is TGTGCCAGCACCCGAAGGGGGACAGGGGAGGGGAATGAGCAGTTCTTC. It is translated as CASTRRGTGEGNEQFF.

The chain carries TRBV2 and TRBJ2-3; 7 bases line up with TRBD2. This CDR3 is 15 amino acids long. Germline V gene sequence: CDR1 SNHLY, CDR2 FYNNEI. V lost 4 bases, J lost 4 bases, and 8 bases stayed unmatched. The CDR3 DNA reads TGTGCCAGCAGTGGACCGGGGGGTTGGGCAGATACGCAGTATTTT. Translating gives CASSGPGGWADTQYF.

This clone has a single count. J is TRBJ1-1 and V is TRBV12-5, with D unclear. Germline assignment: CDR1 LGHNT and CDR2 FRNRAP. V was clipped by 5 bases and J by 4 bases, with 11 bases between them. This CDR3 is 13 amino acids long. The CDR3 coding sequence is TGTGCTAGTGGTCGCGCTCAGGCCACTGAAGCTTTCTTT. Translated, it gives CASGRAQATEAFF.

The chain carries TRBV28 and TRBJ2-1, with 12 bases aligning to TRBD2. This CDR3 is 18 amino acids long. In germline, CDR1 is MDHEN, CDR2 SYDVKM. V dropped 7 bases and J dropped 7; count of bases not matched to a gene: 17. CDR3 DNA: TGTGCCAGCATCCAGTGGGCCCCGACTAGCGGGAGAGGTAATGAGCAGTTCTTC. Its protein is CASIQWAPTSGRGNEQFF.

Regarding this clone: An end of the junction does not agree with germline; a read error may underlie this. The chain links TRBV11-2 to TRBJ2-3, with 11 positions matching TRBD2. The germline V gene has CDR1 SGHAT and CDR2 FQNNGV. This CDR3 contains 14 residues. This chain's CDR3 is CASSTGTSGERPSF. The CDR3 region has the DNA TGTGCCAGCAGCACCGGGACTAGCGGTGAGAGACCCTCGTTT.

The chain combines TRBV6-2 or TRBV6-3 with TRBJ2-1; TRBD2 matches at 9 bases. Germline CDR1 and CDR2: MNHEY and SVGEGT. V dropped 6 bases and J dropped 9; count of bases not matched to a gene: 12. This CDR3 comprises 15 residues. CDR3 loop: CASSSPGLAIGEQFF. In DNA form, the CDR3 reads TGTGCCAGCAGCTCCCCGGGACTAGCAATCGGTGAGCAGTTCTTC.

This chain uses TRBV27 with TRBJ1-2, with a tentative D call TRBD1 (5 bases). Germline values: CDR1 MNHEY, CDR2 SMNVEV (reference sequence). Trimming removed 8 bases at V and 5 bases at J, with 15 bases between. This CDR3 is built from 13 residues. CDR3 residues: CASRTDSRYGYTF. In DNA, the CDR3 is TGTGCCAGCCGAACCGACAGTAGGTATGGCTACACCTTC.

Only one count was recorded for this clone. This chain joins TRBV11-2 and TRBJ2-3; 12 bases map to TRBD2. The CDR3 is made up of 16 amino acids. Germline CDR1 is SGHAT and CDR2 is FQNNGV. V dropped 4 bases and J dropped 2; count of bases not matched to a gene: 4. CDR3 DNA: TGTGCCAGCAGCTCCAGACTAGCGGGGGTCACAGATACGCAGTATTTT. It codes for CASSSRLAGVTDTQYF. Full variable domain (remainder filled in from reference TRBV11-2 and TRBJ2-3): EAGVAQSPRYKIIEKRQSVAFWCNPISGHATLYWYQQILGQGPKLLIQFQNNGVVDDSQLPKDRFSAERLKGVDSTLKIQPAKLEDSAVYLCASSSRLAGVTDTQYFGPGTRLTVL.

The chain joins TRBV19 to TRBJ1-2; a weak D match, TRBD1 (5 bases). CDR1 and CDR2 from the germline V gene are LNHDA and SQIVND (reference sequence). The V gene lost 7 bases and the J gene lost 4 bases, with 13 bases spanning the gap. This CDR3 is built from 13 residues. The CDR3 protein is CASMATEIYGYTF. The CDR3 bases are TGTGCCAGTATGGCGACAGAAATCTATGGCTACACCTTC.

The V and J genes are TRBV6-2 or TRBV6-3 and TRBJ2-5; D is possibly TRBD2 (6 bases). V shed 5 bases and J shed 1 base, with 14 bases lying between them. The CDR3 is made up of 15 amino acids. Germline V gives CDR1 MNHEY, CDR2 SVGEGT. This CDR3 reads CASSTLSRGQETQYF. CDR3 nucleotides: TGTGCCAGCAGTACGCTGTCGCGGGGCCAAGAGACCCAGTACTTC.

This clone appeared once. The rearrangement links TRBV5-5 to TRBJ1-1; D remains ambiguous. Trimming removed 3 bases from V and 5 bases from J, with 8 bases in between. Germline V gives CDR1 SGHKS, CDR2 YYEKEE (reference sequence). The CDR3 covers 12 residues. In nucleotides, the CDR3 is TGTGCCAGCAGCTGGGGTTGGACTGAAGCTTTCTTT. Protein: CASSWGWTEAFF.